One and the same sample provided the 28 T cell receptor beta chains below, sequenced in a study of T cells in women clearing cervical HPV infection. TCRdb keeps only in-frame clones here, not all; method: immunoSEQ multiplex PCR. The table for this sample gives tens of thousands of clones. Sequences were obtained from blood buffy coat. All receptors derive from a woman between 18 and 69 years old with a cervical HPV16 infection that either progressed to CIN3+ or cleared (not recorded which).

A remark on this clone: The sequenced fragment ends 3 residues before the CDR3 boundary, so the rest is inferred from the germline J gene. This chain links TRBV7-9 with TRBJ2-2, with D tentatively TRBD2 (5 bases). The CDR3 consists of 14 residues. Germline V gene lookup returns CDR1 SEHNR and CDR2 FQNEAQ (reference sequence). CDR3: CASSQAEANEKLFF. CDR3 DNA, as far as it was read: TGTGCCAGCAGCCAAGCGGAGGCTAATGAAAAG. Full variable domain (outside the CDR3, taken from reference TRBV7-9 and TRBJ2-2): DTGVSQNPRHKITKRGQNVTFRCDPISEHNRLYWYRQTLGQGPEFLTYFQNEAQLEKSRLLSDRFSAERPKGSFSTLEIQRTEQGDSAMYLCASSQAEANEKLFFGEGSRLTVL.

CDR3 DNA (partial): TGCGCCAGCAGCCCGTGGACAGGGGGCTTCATAAATGAG. Amino acid sequence: CASSPWTGGFINE. In full, the CDR3 is CASSPWTGGFINEQFF. The V call is TRBV5-1, the J call TRBJ2-1; TRBD1 agrees at 11 bases. The sequence runs out 3 residues before the end of the CDR3; the remainder is reconstructed from the germline J gene. The germline V gene encodes CDR1 SGHRS and CDR2 YFSETQ. The CDR3 totals 16 residues. Trimming cost V 4 bases and J 7 bases; bases outside gene matches: 10.

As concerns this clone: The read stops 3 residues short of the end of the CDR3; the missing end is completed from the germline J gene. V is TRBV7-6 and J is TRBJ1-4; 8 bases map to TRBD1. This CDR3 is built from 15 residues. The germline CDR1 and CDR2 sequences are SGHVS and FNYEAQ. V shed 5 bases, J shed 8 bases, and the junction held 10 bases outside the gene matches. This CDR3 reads CASSTSGGRREKLFF. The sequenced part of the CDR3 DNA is TGTGCCAGCAGCACCTCAGGGGGCAGGCGGGAAAAA.

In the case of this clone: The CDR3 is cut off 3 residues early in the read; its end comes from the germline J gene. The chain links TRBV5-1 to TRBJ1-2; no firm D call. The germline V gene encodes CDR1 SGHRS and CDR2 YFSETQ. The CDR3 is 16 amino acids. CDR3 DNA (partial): TGCGCCAGCAGCCCGGCACTTCCAGGCCCAAGAGGGGGC. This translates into CASSPALPGPRGG. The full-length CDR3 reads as CASSPALPGPRGGYTF.

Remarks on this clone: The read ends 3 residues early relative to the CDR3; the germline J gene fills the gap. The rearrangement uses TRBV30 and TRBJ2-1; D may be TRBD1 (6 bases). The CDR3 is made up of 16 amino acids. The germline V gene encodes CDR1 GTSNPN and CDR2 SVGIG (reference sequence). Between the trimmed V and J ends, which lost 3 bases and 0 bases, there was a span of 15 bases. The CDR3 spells CAWSSGVRASYNEQFF. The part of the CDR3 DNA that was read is TGTGCCTGGAGCTCAGGGGTGCGGGCCTCCTACAATGAG.

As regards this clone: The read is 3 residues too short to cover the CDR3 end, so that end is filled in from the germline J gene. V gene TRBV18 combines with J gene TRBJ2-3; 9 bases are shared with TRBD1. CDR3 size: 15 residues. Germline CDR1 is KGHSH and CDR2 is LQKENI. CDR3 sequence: CASSPQQGAGETQYF. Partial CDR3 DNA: TGTGCCAGCTCACCCCAACAGGGGGCAGGAGAGACG.

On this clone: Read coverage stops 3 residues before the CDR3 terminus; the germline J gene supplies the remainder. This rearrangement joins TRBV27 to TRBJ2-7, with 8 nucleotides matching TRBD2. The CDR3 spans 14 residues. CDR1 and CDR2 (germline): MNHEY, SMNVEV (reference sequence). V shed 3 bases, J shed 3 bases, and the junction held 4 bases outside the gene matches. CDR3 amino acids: CASSFGGVIYEQYF. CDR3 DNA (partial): TGTGCCAGCAGTTTCGGGGGGGTTATCTACGAG.

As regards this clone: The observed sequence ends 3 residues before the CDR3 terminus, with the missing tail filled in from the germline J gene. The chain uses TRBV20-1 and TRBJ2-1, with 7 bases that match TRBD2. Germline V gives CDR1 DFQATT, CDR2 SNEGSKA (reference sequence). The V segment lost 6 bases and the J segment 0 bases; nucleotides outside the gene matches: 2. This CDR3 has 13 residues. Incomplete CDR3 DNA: TGCAGTGCGCGGACTAGCTCCTACAATGAG. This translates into CSARTSSYNE. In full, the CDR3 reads CSARTSSYNEQFF.

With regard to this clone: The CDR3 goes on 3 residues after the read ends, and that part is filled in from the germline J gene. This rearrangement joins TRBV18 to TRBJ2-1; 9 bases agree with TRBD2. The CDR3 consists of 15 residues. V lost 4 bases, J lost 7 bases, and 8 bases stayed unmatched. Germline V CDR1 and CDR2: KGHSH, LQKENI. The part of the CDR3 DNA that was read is TGTGCCAGCTCACGCCAGCGGGAGGTCCTTAATGAG. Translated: CASSRQREVLNE. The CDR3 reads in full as CASSRQREVLNEQFF.

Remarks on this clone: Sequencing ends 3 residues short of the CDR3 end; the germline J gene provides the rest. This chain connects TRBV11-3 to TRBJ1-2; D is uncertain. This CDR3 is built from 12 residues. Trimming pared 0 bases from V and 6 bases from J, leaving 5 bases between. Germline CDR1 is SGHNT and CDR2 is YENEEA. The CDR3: CASSLDTDGYTF. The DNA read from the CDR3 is TGTGCCAGCAGCTTAGACACGGATGGC.

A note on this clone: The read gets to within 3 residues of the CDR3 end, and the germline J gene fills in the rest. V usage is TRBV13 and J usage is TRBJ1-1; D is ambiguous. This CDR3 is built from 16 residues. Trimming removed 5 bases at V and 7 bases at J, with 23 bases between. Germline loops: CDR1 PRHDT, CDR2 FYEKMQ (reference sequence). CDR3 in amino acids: CASSPHGPSTAGEAFF. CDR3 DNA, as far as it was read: TGTGCCAGCAGCCCCCATGGCCCTTCGACCGCAGGTGAA.

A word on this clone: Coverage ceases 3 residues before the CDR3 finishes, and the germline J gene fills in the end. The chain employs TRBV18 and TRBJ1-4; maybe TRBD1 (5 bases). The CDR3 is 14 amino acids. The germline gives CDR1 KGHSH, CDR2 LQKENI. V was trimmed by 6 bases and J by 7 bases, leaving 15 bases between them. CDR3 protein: CASSLRPGGEKLFF. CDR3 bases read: TGTGCCAGCTCCCTCCGACCGGGGGGTGAAAAA.

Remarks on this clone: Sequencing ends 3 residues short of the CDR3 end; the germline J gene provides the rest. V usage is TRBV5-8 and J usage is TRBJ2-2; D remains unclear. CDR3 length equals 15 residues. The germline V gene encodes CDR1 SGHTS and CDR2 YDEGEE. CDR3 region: CASSLRSPKVSPLFF. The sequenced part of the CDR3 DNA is TGTGCCAGCAGCTTGCGATCCCCCAAGGTATCACCG.

CDR3: CAWSPITLREAGYTF. The CDR3 DNA, read in part, is TGTGCCTGGAGCCCCATAACCCTCAGGGAGGCTGGC. The chain carries TRBV30 and TRBJ1-2; tentatively, D is TRBD1 (5 bases). The read terminates 3 residues ahead of where the CDR3 ends, so the germline J gene completes it. Germline V gene lookup returns CDR1 GTSNPN and CDR2 SVGIG (reference sequence). The CDR3 totals 15 residues. V lost 3 bases, J lost 7 bases, and 21 bases lay in between.

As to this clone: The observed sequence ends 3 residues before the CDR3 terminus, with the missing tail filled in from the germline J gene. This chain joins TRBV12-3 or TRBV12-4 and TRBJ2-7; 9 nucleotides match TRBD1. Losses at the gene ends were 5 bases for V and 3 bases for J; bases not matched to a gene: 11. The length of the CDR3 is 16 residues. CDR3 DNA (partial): TGTGCCAGCAGTCCTGGCGAGGGACAGGGCTACTACGAG. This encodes CASSPGEGQGYYE. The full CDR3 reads CASSPGEGQGYYEQYF.

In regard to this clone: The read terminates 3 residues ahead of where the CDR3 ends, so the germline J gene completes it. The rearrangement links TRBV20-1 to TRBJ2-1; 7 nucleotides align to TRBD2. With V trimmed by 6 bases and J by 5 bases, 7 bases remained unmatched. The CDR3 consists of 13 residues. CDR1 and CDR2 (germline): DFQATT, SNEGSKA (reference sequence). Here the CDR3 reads CSATSGVNNEQFF. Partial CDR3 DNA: TGCAGTGCAACGAGCGGGGTGAACAATGAG.

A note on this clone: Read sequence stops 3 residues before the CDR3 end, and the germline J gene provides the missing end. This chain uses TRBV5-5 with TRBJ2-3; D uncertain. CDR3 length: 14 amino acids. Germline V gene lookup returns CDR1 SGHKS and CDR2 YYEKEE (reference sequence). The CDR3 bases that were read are TGTGCCAGCAGCCAGAAGTATAGCAATCAGCCG. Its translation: CASSQKYSNQP. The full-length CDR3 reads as CASSQKYSNQPQYF.

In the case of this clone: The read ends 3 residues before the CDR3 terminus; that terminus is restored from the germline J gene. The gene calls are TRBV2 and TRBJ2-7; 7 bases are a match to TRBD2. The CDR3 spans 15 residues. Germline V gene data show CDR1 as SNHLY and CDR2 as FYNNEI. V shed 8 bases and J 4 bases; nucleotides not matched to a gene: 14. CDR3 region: CASPSRPASGYEQYF. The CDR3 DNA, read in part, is TGTGCCAGCCCCTCAAGGCCGGCTAGCGGTTACGAG.

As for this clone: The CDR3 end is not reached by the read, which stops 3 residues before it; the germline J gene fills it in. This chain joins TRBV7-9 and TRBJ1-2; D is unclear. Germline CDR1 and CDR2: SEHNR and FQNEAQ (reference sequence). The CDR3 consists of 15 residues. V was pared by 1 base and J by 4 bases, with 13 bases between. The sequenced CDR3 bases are TGTGCCAGCAGCTTAGGTTTAGGCGGGTTCTATGGC. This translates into CASSLGLGGFYG. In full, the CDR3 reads CASSLGLGGFYGYTF.

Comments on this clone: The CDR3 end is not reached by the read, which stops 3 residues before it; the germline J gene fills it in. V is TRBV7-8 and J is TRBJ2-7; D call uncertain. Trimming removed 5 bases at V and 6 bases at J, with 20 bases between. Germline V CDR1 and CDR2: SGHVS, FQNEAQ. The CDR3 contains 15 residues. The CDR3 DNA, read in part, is TGTGCCAGCAGCCCCACCTTCGTTCAGGTTCGCGAG. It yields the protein CASSPTFVQVRE. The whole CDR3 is CASSPTFVQVREQYF.

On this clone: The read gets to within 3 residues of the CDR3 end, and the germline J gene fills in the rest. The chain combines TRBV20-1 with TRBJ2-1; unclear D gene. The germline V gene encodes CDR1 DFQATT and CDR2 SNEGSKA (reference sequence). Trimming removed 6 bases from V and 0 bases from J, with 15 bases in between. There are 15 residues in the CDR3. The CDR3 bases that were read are TGCAGTGCCATGCGCTCCCCGAGCTCCTACAATGAG. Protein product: CSAMRSPSSYNE. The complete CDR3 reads CSAMRSPSSYNEQFF.

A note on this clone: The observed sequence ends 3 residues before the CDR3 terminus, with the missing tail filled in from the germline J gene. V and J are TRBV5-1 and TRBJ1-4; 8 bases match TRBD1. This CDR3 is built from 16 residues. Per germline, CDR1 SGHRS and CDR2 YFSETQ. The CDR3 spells CASSTGQGVLQSPLFF. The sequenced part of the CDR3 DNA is TGCGCCAGCAGCACTGGACAGGGAGTCCTTCAGTCACCA. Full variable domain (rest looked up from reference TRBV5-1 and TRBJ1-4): KAGVTQTPRYLIKTRGQQVTLSCSPISGHRSVSWYQQTPGQGLQFLFEYFSETQRNKGNFPGRFSGRQFSNSRSEMNVSTLELGDSALYLCASSTGQGVLQSPLFFGSGTQLSVL.

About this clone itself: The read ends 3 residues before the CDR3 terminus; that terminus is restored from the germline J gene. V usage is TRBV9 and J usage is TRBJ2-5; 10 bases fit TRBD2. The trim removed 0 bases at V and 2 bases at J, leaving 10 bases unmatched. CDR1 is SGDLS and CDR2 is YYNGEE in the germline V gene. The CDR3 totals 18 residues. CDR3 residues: CASSVALAGVRGQETQYF. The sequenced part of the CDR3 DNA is TGTGCCAGCAGCGTAGCTCTAGCGGGAGTACGAGGGCAAGAGACC.

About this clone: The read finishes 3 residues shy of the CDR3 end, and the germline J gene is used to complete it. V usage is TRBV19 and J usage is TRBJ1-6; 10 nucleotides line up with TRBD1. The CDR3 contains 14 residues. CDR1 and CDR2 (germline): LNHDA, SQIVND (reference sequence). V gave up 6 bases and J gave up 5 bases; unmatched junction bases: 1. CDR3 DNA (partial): TGTGCCAGTAGCGGGACAGGGGATAATTCACCC. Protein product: CASSGTGDNSP. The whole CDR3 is CASSGTGDNSPLHF.

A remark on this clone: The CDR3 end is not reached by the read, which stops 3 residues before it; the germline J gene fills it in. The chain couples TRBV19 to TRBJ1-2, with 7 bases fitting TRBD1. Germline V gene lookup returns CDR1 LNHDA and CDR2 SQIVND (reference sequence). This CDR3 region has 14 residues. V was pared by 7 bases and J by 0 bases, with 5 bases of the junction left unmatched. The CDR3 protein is CASTRDRANYGYTF. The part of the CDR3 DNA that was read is TGTGCCAGTACCAGGGACAGAGCTAACTATGGC. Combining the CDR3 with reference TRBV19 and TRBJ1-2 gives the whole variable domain DGGITQSPKYLFRKEGQNVTLSCEQNLNHDAMYWYRQDPGQGLRLIYYSQIVNDFQKGDIAEGYSVSREKKESFPLTVTSAQKNPTAFYLCASTRDRANYGYTFGSGTRLTVV.

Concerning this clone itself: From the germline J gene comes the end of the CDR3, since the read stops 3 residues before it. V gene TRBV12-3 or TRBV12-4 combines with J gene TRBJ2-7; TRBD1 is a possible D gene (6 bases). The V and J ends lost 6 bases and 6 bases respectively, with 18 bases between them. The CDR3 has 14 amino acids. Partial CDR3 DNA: TGTGCCAGCAGAGCCATAGACAGGTCGGGCGAG. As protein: CASRAIDRSGE. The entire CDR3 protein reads CASRAIDRSGEQYF.

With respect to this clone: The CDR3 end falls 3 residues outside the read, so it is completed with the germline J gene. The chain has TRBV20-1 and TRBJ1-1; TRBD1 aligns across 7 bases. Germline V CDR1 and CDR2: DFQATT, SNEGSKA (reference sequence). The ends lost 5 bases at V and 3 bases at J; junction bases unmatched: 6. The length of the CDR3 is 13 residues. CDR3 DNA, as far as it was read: TGCAGTGCTGCAAAGGGGGCTTACACTGAA. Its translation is CSAAKGAYTE. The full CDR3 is CSAAKGAYTEAFF.

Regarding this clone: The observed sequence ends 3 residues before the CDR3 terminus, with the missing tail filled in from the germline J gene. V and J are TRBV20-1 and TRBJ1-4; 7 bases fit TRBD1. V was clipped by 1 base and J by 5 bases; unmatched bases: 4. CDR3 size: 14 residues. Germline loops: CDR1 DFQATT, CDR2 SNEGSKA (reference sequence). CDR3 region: CSARGNRGNEKLFF. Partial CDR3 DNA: TGCAGTGCTAGAGGAAACAGGGGAAATGAAAAA.